The TCR beta chain under discussion was sequenced for a study of T cells in Graves' hyperthyroidism and ophthalmopathy. A roughly 9.3 ml volume of fresh peripheral blood provided the PBMCs. Using RNA transcripts as the source, TCR beta CDR3 regions were amplified. With the HTBI primer set, the TCR CDR3 went through a first round of RT-PCR. Each CDR3 protein is one row after TCRdb ran MiXCR on the multiplex PCR reads. This table has about 700,000 distinct CDR3 sequences, around 15% appearing once. The germline V gene encodes CDR1 SSHAT and CDR2 FNYEAQ (reference sequence). The CDR3 contains 14 residues. Trimming removed 0 bases from V and 8 bases from J; junction bases left unmatched: 2. The table lists this clonotype with a few counts.

Sample: blood. This clonotype originated in a woman younger than 30 with Graves' hyperthyroidism. The chain employs TRBV7-7 and TRBJ2-1; 9 nucleotides align to TRBD2. The CDR3, as DNA: TGTGCCAGCAGCTTAGCTAGCGGGAGATATGAGCAGTTCTTC. Translating gives CASSLASGRYEQFF.